This TCR beta chain stems from a study of T cell responses to AZD1222 COVID-19 vaccine (dated by TCRdb to the early 2020s). As for the study more broadly: AZD1222 recipients with second doses at about 4 weeks or about 12 weeks were pooled, because spike-specific TCR depth and breadth did not differ between schedules. TCR sequencing covered about 230 trial participants: 200 to 220 given two doses of AZD1222 and some 25 given two doses of MenACWY control vaccine. Enrollment into the trials was organized by age into subgroups of 18-55, 56-69 and 70-plus years, and those subgroups contained approximately 150, 30 and 60 TCR-sequenced participants, respectively.

What the study reported, not specific to this receptor: The 56-69-year group was small, and its depth increase did not reach significance, likely because of low power. Reportedly, close to half of the unique spike-specific TCRs recognized epitopes lying outside the regions that are mutated in the B.1.351 and B.1.1.7 variants. No day 14 peak-response samples were available, so repertoires were characterized only after the peak T cell response. Conclusions about previously exposed vaccinees were limited because only a handful of AZD1222 recipients were SARS-CoV-2 seropositive at baseline. A significant rise in spike-specific TCR breadth and depth was observed after two AZD1222 doses relative to day 0 and relative to MenACWY recipients. Most participants were white British and females outnumbered males, and the authors suggested that clonal diversity may have been underestimated. The vaccine-associated CD4 TCRs covered the entire spike protein, and the dominant responses fell in regions 160-218 and 743-854.

Comment on this clone: Its antigen specificity is not known. No base qualities exist here, and no much larger clone lies one base off it.

The CDR3 regions of human TCRbeta chains were analyzed by immunosequencing. The study's processing was this. Repertoire TCRs were matched against a reference library of SARS-CoV-2-specific TCRs generated with the MIRA antigen-specificity platform. Breadth was defined as the fraction of unique TCRs that were SARS-CoV-2-associated. Depth was defined as the fraction of total T cells that were SARS-CoV-2-associated. Using the MIRA data, each spike-specific TCR was mapped to the spike region that the TCR reacts to and placed in a CD4 or CD8 class. Log10-transformed breadth and depth values were compared by one-way ANOVA with Sidak's multiple comparisons tests. TCRdb stores this immuneACCESS table with in-frame sequences only. Part of the clones is absent; in the studies checked, under half of the shortfall reflects unresolved V genes, and no reason is known for the rest. V, J and clone size reflect that table, while D and trimming were determined from the DNA. The sample includes 150,000 to 160,000 clones, with roughly 90% observed a single time. Around 18% of the sample is in the top ten clones.

Ends trimmed: V by 4 bases, J by 6 bases; bases unmatched to a gene: 7. Looking up the germline V gene yields CDR1 SGDLS and CDR2 YYNGEE. The cysteine opens and the phenylalanine closes a CDR3 of 15 amino acids. Just the 45-base CDR3 DNA is kept, in frame starting at base 1. Sample time point, as interpreted from the label and publication: baseline before first vaccination. Vaccinee samples were obtained from the UK trials COV001 and COV002, which included a single-blind randomized controlled phase 2/3 trial of AZD1222 (ChAdOx1 nCoV-19) in healthy adults. For TCRbeta chain sequencing, PBMC samples were collected from trial participants at day 0 and at day 28 after the second dose.

Recombination joined TRBV9 with TRBJ2-3; TRBD2 aligns with 11 central bases. The sample in question was peripheral blood, obtained on day 0 of AZD1222 vaccination. This sequence was found in an adult in good health. The CDR3 reads as follows: CASSPTTSGGDTQYF. The nucleotide sequence reads as follows: TGTGCCAGCAGCCCCACCACTAGCGGGGGCGATACGCAGTATTTT.